Below are 32 T cell receptor beta chains sequenced from a single sample in a study of Ad26.COV2.S vaccination and SARS-CoV-2 variants. TCRdb's table, derived via immunoSEQ multiplex PCR, lists solely in-frame clones and lacks some. The sample includes some 390,000 clones, roughly nine tenths seen only once; the top ten take 3.5%. Treatment reported: around 19 received Ad26.COV2.S at low or high dose, single or two shots; roughly five received placebo; per-sample allocation not given. Collection of samples fell on day 63 after the first vaccine or placebo injection. The sequences come from peripheral blood, collected in a trial of Ad26.COV2.S vaccine versus placebo. The receptors here all came from a person between 18 and 60 years old who received the Ad26.COV2.S COVID-19 vaccine or a placebo.

The chain employs TRBV5-1 and TRBJ1-1; 7 bases are a match to TRBD1. V shed 4 bases and J 2 bases; nucleotides not matched to a gene: 8. The CDR3 runs to 15 residues. Germline lookup yields CDR1 SGHRS and CDR2 YFSETQ. The CDR3 coding sequence is TGCGCCAGCAGCCTCGGGACAGTAACCAACACTGAAGCTTTCTTT. This codes for CASSLGTVTNTEAFF.

This CDR3 is CASTGSPYNEQFF. The CDR3 DNA sequence: TGTGCCAGCACAGGTAGTCCCTACAATGAGCAGTTCTTC. The gene calls are TRBV7-2 and TRBJ2-1; D uncertain. The V end lost 7 bases, the J end lost 2 bases, and 9 bases lay between the germline ends. The V gene's germline CDR1 is SGHTA and CDR2 FQGNSA. There are 13 residues in the CDR3.

This rearrangement joins TRBV19 to TRBJ2-2, with TRBD1 matching over 9 bases. CDR3 length: 16 amino acids. CDR1 and CDR2 (germline): LNHDA, SQIVND (reference sequence). The junction had 5 bases not matched to a gene; V was cut back by 6 bases and J by 0 bases. Here the CDR3 DNA reads TGTGCCAGTAGCTCCGGACAGGGGACGAACACCGGGGAGCTGTTTTTT. The encoded protein is CASSSGQGTNTGELFF.

This clone was picked up one time. The gene calls are TRBV3-1 (or the pseudogene TRBV3-2) and TRBJ1-3; weak D call: TRBD1 (5 bases). With 1 base removed from V and 4 bases from J, the gap between germline ends came to 17 bases. The CDR3 has 17 residues. Germline-derived CDR1 and CDR2 are LGHDT and YNNKEL (reference sequence). Here the CDR3 reads CASSQASGTMRGNTIYF. As DNA, the CDR3 is TGTGCCAGCAGCCAAGCCTCAGGGACCATGCGGGGAAACACCATATATTTT.

The chain combines TRBV29-1 with TRBJ2-1; D may be TRBD1 or TRBD2 (6 bases each). This CDR3 region has 14 residues. Trimming took 4 bases from V and 6 from J, leaving 16 bases between them. Looked up from germline, CDR1 is SQVTM and CDR2 is ANQGSEA. Here the CDR3 reads CSVAPRGGSNEQFF. The CDR3 nucleotides are TGCAGCGTTGCCCCGAGAGGGGGGTCCAATGAGCAGTTCTTC.

This sequence joins TRBV19 and TRBJ2-1; no clear D gene. This CDR3 is built from 13 residues. Germline CDR1 and CDR2: LNHDA and SQIVND (reference sequence). Trimming removed 1 base at V and 9 bases at J, with 10 bases between. Written as DNA, the CDR3 is TGTGCCAGTAGTATAGTATTGGTTGGTGAGCAGTTCTTC. Translation: CASSIVLVGEQFF. Variable domain in full (rest from reference TRBV19 and TRBJ2-1): DGGITQSPKYLFRKEGQNVTLSCEQNLNHDAMYWYRQDPGQGLRLIYYSQIVNDFQKGDIAEGYSVSREKKESFPLTVTSAQKNPTAFYLCASSIVLVGEQFFGPGTRLTVL.

The genes are TRBV11-2 and TRBJ1-2; no reliable D call. Per germline, CDR1 SGHAT and CDR2 FQNNGV. The CDR3 is 14 amino acids. The ends were cut back, 0 bases at V and 0 bases at J, with 5 bases in the middle. This CDR3 is CASSLDRANYGYTF. In DNA form, the CDR3 reads TGTGCCAGCAGCTTAGACAGAGCTAACTATGGCTACACCTTC.

The rearrangement uses TRBV7-9 and TRBJ1-1, with D possibly matching TRBD1 (5 bases). V lost 5 bases to trimming and J lost 6 bases, with 19 bases between them. Germline values: CDR1 SEHNR, CDR2 FQNEAQ (reference sequence). The CDR3 sequence is 15 residues long. CDR3 nucleotides: TGTGCCAGCAGCGCACCTTTCTCTTGGGACGCTGAAGCTTTCTTT. It translates to CASSAPFSWDAEAFF.

The rearrangement links TRBV6-1 to TRBJ1-5; D is unresolved. V shed 2 bases and J shed 6 bases, with 8 bases lying between them. CDR1 is MNHNS and CDR2 is SASEGT in the germline V gene. This CDR3 region has 13 residues. The CDR3 loop is CASSEWGGQPQHF. Written as DNA, the CDR3 is TGTGCCAGCAGTGAATGGGGAGGTCAGCCCCAGCATTTT.

This chain links TRBV7-6 with TRBJ1-4, with TRBD1 matching 7 bases. The CDR3 length is 20 residues. Looked up from germline, CDR1 is SGHVS and CDR2 is FNYEAQ. V shed 3 bases and J 1 base; nucleotides not matched to a gene: 17. The CDR3 bases are TGTGCCAGCAGCTTCCACCGTGGCGGCAGGGGGTCAGGAACTAATGAAAAACTGTTTTTT. It specifies CASSFHRGGRGSGTNEKLFF.

The genes are TRBV5-4 and TRBJ2-1, with TRBD2 matching 8 bases. J gave up 6 bases and V 1 base, and 9 bases lay outside the gene matches. CDR3 length: 16 residues. Germline CDR1 SGHNT, CDR2 YYREEE (reference sequence). The CDR3 loop reads CASSLFPAGAVNEQFF. CDR3 DNA: TGTGCCAGCAGCTTGTTTCCAGCGGGGGCTGTCAATGAGCAGTTCTTC.

This chain links TRBV5-4 with TRBJ2-3; TRBD2 matches at 13 bases. Germline-derived CDR1 and CDR2 are SGHNT and YYREEE (reference sequence). This CDR3 region has 16 residues. Losses at the gene ends were 4 bases for V and 5 bases for J; bases not matched to a gene: 7. The CDR3 loop is CASSQTSGGAGDTQYF. The CDR3 DNA reads as TGTGCCAGCAGCCAAACTAGCGGGGGGGCGGGAGATACGCAGTATTTT.

This clone has a single count. V is TRBV5-1 and J is TRBJ1-1, with 7 bases matching TRBD1. CDR3 size: 14 residues. Trimming cost V 4 bases and J 9 bases; bases outside gene matches: 12. The V gene's germline CDR1 is SGHRS and CDR2 YFSETQ. DNA for the CDR3: TGCGCCAGCAGCCCCGCAAAGGGGGCGGATAAAGCTTTCTTT. Translation: CASSPAKGADKAFF.

J is TRBJ2-5 and V is TRBV27, with D possibly matching TRBD1 (5 bases). V was pared by 2 bases and J by 5 bases, with 9 bases between. The CDR3 contains 13 residues. Per the germline V gene, CDR1 is MNHEY and CDR2 is SMNVEV (reference sequence). The CDR3 sequence: CASSLQGPETQYF. The DNA of the CDR3 is TGTGCCAGCAGTTTACAGGGCCCCGAGACCCAGTACTTC.

The table lists this clone with a few counts. V usage is TRBV10-1 and J usage is TRBJ1-2; 8 bases are a match to TRBD1. Germline V gene lookup returns CDR1 WNHNN and CDR2 SYGVQD (reference sequence). Trimming cost V 3 bases and J 8 bases; bases outside gene matches: 14. This CDR3 is 16 amino acids long. The chain's CDR3 is CASSDSAGTGREGYTF. The CDR3 DNA reads as TGCGCCAGCAGTGATTCAGCCGGGACAGGCCGAGAAGGCTACACCTTC.

CDR3 protein: CATSTRGGLTQYF. In DNA form, the CDR3 reads TGTGCCACCAGCACCCGGGGGGGCTTGACCCAGTACTTC. The V and J genes are TRBV15 and TRBJ2-5, with 8 nucleotides matching TRBD2. CDR1 LNHNV and CDR2 YYDKDF come from the germline V gene (reference sequence). The CDR3 covers 13 residues. The V segment lost 4 bases and the J segment 7 bases; nucleotides outside the gene matches: 5.

The chain couples TRBV19 to TRBJ2-3; 8 bases align to TRBD2. Germline V gene data show CDR1 as LNHDA and CDR2 as SQIVND (reference sequence). The CDR3 sequence is 14 residues long. With 4 bases clipped from V and 4 bases from J, the junction kept 4 bases outside the gene matches. In nucleotides, the CDR3 is TGTGCCAGTAGTACCGGGACTAGATCAGATACGCAGTATTTT. Residues: CASSTGTRSDTQYF.

The J gene is TRBJ1-2, the V gene TRBV19; D unresolved. CDR3 size: 11 residues. V was clipped by 7 bases and J by 5 bases, with 8 bases between them. Germline V gene data show CDR1 as LNHDA and CDR2 as SQIVND (reference sequence). The CDR3 coding sequence is TGTGCCAGTATAAACGAATATGGCTACACCTTC. The encoded protein is CASINEYGYTF.

This clone was counted a single time. The rearrangement uses TRBV30 and TRBJ2-7; TRBD2 might be the D (6 bases). Per the germline V gene, CDR1 is GTSNPN and CDR2 is SVGIG (reference sequence). V was clipped by 5 bases and J by 1 base, with 12 bases between them. The CDR3 is 13 residues long. CDR3 DNA sequence: TGTGCCTGGGCGGAGGGAGATTCCTACGAGCAGTACTTC. Protein: CAWAEGDSYEQYF.

The rearrangement uses TRBV13 and TRBJ2-1; TRBD1 might be the D (6 bases). Trimming pared 2 bases from V and 7 bases from J, leaving 9 bases between. The germline gives CDR1 PRHDT, CDR2 FYEKMQ (reference sequence). The CDR3 covers 13 residues. CDR3 sequence (DNA): TGTGCCAGCAGCTTAAAAGGGGGTAATGAGCAGTTCTTC. Translated, it gives CASSLKGGNEQFF.

This clone appeared once. The chain is built from TRBV7-2 and TRBJ2-5; D might be TRBD1 (5 bases). Germline V gene sequence: CDR1 SGHTA, CDR2 FQGNSA. The CDR3 runs 15 residues. V was trimmed by 1 base and J by 5 bases, leaving 14 bases between them. The CDR3 nucleotides read TGTGCCAGCAGCTTAGATATCAGGGCGCAGGAGACCCAGTACTTC. This gives the protein CASSLDIRAQETQYF.

This chain joins TRBV4-1 and TRBJ1-1; the match to TRBD1 covers 8 bases. The V gene's germline CDR1 is MGHRA and CDR2 YSYEKL. This CDR3 has 16 residues. V shed 6 bases, J shed 2 bases, and the junction held 11 bases outside the gene matches. DNA for the CDR3: TGCGCCAGCAGTCCTCGGGGGGCAGGGGGCAACACTGAAGCTTTCTTT. It codes for CASSPRGAGGNTEAFF.

The chain links TRBV10-3 to TRBJ2-5; D might be TRBD2 (6 bases). Per germline, CDR1 ENHRY and CDR2 SYGVKD. This CDR3 has 15 residues. The germline V and J ends were trimmed by 0 bases and 1 base, with 9 bases remaining between them. The CDR3 DNA is TGTGCCATCAGTGAGTCGGCGGGGTCCCAAGAGACCCAGTACTTC. It yields the protein CAISESAGSQETQYF.

This sequence joins TRBV11-3 and TRBJ1-1; tentatively, D is TRBD1 (5 bases). Germline CDR1 reads SGHNT; CDR2 reads YENEEA. Trimming pared 4 bases from V and 6 bases from J, leaving 9 bases between. CDR3 size: 12 residues. In DNA, the CDR3 is TGTGCCAGCAGCTCCAGGGATTCTGAAGCTTTCTTT. Translated, it gives CASSSRDSEAFF.

The gene calls are TRBV6-6 and TRBJ2-5; D unresolved. Trimming pared 3 bases from V and 2 bases from J, leaving 10 bases between. CDR1 and CDR2 (germline): MNHNY, SVGAGI (reference sequence). The CDR3 spans 14 residues. CDR3 in amino acids: CASSYVAEQETQYF. CDR3 nucleotides: TGTGCCAGCAGTTATGTGGCAGAGCAAGAGACCCAGTACTTC.

This clone has a single count. The V call is TRBV10-3, the J call TRBJ1-1; no firm D call. CDR3 length: 11 residues. Trimming left V 4 bases short and J 4 bases short, with 4 bases between. The V gene's germline CDR1 is ENHRY and CDR2 SYGVKD. CDR3 amino acids: CAISAATEAFF. The CDR3 coding sequence is TGTGCCATCAGTGCTGCCACTGAAGCTTTCTTT.

The rearrangement joins TRBV7-6 to TRBJ1-1; D is unclear. With 3 bases removed from V and 4 bases from J, the gap between germline ends came to 9 bases. Germline V gives CDR1 SGHVS, CDR2 FNYEAQ. The CDR3 extends over 13 amino acids. CDR3 bases: TGTGCCAGCAGCTTCGGGGAGAGCACTGAAGCTTTCTTT. Encoded protein: CASSFGESTEAFF.

This chain connects TRBV18 to TRBJ1-2; D is ambiguous. Trimming stripped 2 bases from V and 4 bases from J, with 11 bases between. The CDR3 runs to 14 residues. Germline V CDR1 and CDR2: KGHSH, LQKENI. The CDR3 DNA is TGTGCCAGCTCACCAAAGGAAAGTAGCTATGGCTACACCTTC. Its protein product is CASSPKESSYGYTF.

Here the CDR3 reads CASSRTGSYEQYF. The CDR3 bases are TGTGCCAGCAGCCGGACAGGCTCCTACGAGCAGTACTTC. The V gene is TRBV7-6, the J gene TRBJ2-7; 7 nucleotides match TRBD1. After removal of 5 bases from V and 0 bases from J, the junction contained 1 base not matched to a gene. Germline CDR1 and CDR2: SGHVS and FNYEAQ. The CDR3 is 13 amino acids.

The chain joins TRBV5-4 to TRBJ2-7; 10 bases fit TRBD2. V shed 0 bases and J 1 base; nucleotides not matched to a gene: 7. The CDR3 contains 17 residues. Germline-derived CDR1 and CDR2 are SGHNT and YYREEE (reference sequence). The CDR3 coding sequence is TGTGCCAGCAGCTTGGGGCTAGCGGGGGTTCTATCCTACGAGCAGTACTTC. Translated, it gives CASSLGLAGVLSYEQYF.

This clone was observed a single time. This rearrangement joins TRBV9 to TRBJ1-1; D is undetermined. Between the trimmed V and J ends, which lost 2 bases and 9 bases, there was a span of 11 bases. CDR3 length: 12 residues. Germline V gene lookup returns CDR1 SGDLS and CDR2 YYNGEE. The CDR3 spells CASSVASSQAFF. For the CDR3, the DNA is TGTGCCAGCAGCGTGGCCAGTAGCCAAGCTTTCTTT.

This clone was seen just once. The gene calls are TRBV5-1 and TRBJ1-2; a possible D gene is TRBD1 (6 bases). The CDR3 contains 14 residues. V lost 4 bases and J 3 bases, leaving 13 bases between the germline ends. CDR1 and CDR2 (germline): SGHRS, YFSETQ. The chain's CDR3 is CASSIDRHDYGYTF. CDR3 sequence (DNA): TGCGCCAGCAGCATTGACAGGCACGACTATGGCTACACCTTC.